These 24 T cell receptor beta chains were all obtained from the same sample, sequenced in a study of post-analysis software for immune sequencing data. These receptors lack a known antigen. Study-level results: Among about 5 TRBV segments more frequent in patients than controls were TRBV5-6, TRBV5-1 and TRBV20-1.

TCR beta cDNA libraries had unique molecular identifiers. One entry per CDR3 protein, called by TCRdb with MiXCR from the PCR reads. Among roughly 800,000 distinct CDR3 sequences, about 50% were seen once, and the ten largest hold approximately 4.4%. The specimen sequenced was blood. These receptors were taken from a girl aged 5 to 17 with multiple sclerosis.

The chain links TRBV5-4 to TRBJ1-3; D not certain. Trimming shortened V by 2 bases and J by 0 bases, and 15 bases separated the two germline ends. The germline V gene has CDR1 SGHNT and CDR2 YYREEE (reference sequence). The CDR3 is made up of 17 amino acids. The CDR3 coding sequence is TGTGCCAGCAGCTTCCTGGGCCAGGACTCCTCTGGAAACACCATATATTTT. This translates into CASSFLGQDSSGNTIYF.

The chain has TRBV20-1 and TRBJ2-1; the D is unclear. There are 14 residues in the CDR3. Germline V gene lookup returns CDR1 DFQATT and CDR2 SNEGSKA (reference sequence). The V and J ends lost 3 bases and 0 bases respectively, with 9 bases between them. This CDR3 reads CSASPADSYNEQFF. CDR3 nucleotide sequence: TGCAGTGCTAGCCCGGCAGACTCCTACAATGAGCAGTTCTTC.

This sequence joins TRBV15 and TRBJ2-4; D may be TRBD2 (5 bases). V dropped 4 bases and J dropped 13 bases, with 20 bases sitting between them. The CDR3 has 14 amino acids. Germline-derived CDR1 and CDR2 are LNHNV and YYDKDF (reference sequence). In DNA form, the CDR3 reads TGTGCCACCAGCACCCGGGTCCAACCTGGGGAGCAGTACTTC. Protein sequence: CATSTRVQPGEQYF.

V gene TRBV18 combines with J gene TRBJ2-5, with 9 bases lining up with TRBD2. The end of the DNA fits TRBJ2-7 better, so the J call may be wrong. CDR1 is KGHSH, CDR2 LQKENI, per germline. This CDR3 contains 15 residues. CDR3 in amino acids: CASSPGAGGPGEQYF. CDR3 in DNA: TGTGCCAGCTCACCAGGGGCGGGAGGGCCTGGCGAGCAGTACTTC.

The rearrangement uses TRBV12-5 and TRBJ2-4; 8 bases map to TRBD1. The J call may be wrong; the DNA end is better matched by TRBJ2-7. Germline V lookup: CDR1 LGHNT, CDR2 FRNRAP. CDR3 size: 17 residues. CDR3 DNA sequence: TGTGCTAGTGGTTTGCGCAAACCCGGACAGGGAGCCTACGAGCAGTACTTC. As protein: CASGLRKPGQGAYEQYF.

Notes on this clonotype: Sequence at one end of the junction differs from germline and may be a read error. The gene calls are TRBV29-1 and TRBJ1-1; D is unresolved. CDR1 SQVTM and CDR2 ANQGSEA come from the germline V gene. The CDR3 contains 13 residues. In nucleotides, the CDR3 is TGCAGCGTTGAAGTTTGGATGAACACTGAAACTTTCTTT. Translation: CSVEVWMNTETFF.

The rearrangement links TRBV20-1 to TRBJ1-2; D not certain. Trimming pared 0 bases from V and 4 bases from J, leaving 12 bases between. Germline-derived CDR1 and CDR2 are DFQATT and SNEGSKA (reference sequence). The CDR3 extends over 14 amino acids. The CDR3 here is CSARDYTTPYGYTF. The CDR3 coding sequence is TGCAGTGCTAGAGATTACACGACCCCCTATGGCTACACCTTC.

The CDR3 DNA reads as TGCGCCAGCAGCTTGGAACGGGGGGCCGCCTACAATGAGCAGTTCTTC. Protein product: CASSLERGAAYNEQFF. The chain employs TRBV5-1 and TRBJ2-1; maybe TRBD2 (7 bases). The CDR3 is 16 residues long. V lost 0 bases and J 2 bases, leaving 12 bases between the germline ends. Germline V gives CDR1 SGHRS, CDR2 YFSETQ.

The genes are TRBV15 and TRBJ2-5; TRBD2 aligns across 10 bases. Per germline, CDR1 LNHNV and CDR2 YYDKDF (reference sequence). V was pared by 4 bases and J by 2 bases, with 1 base of the junction left unmatched. This CDR3 region has 14 residues. The CDR3 sequence: CATSKTSGQETQYF. The CDR3 nucleotides read TGTGCCACCAGCAAGACTAGCGGGCAAGAGACCCAGTACTTC. The full variable domain, in which reference TRBV15 and TRBJ2-5 provide the parts outside the CDR3, is DAMVIQNPRYQVTQFGKPVTLSCSQTLNHNVMYWYQQKSSQAPKLLFHYYDKDFNNEADTPDNFQSRRPNTSFCFLDIRSPGLGDTAMYLCATSKTSGQETQYFGPGTRLLVL.

The gene calls are TRBV13 and TRBJ2-5; TRBD2 aligns across 10 bases. J lost 1 base, V lost 3 bases, and 5 bases had no gene match. The germline V gene encodes CDR1 PRHDT and CDR2 FYEKMQ (reference sequence). The CDR3 totals 16 residues. The CDR3 DNA follows: TGTGCCAGCAGCTTTGGAGGACTAGCGGCCCAAGAGACCCAGTACTTC. Its translation: CASSFGGLAAQETQYF.

Only a few counts were recorded for this clonotype. The rearrangement joins TRBV20-1 to TRBJ2-1; TRBD2 agrees at 8 bases. The CDR3 totals 15 residues. Per the germline V gene, CDR1 is DFQATT and CDR2 is SNEGSKA (reference sequence). V dropped 3 bases and J dropped 5; count of bases not matched to a gene: 9. The CDR3 protein is CSASPLSGANNEQFF. CDR3 DNA: TGCAGTGCTAGCCCCCTTAGCGGGGCGAACAATGAGCAGTTCTTC.

This chain connects TRBV29-1 to TRBJ2-1; 14 bases align to TRBD2. With the DNA end fitting TRBJ2-7 better, the J assignment may be wrong. In germline, CDR1 is SQVTM, CDR2 ANQGSEA. This CDR3 has 20 residues. The CDR3 reads CSVGGGAGLAGALITHEQYF. The DNA for the CDR3 is TGCAGCGTTGGAGGCGGGGCGGGACTAGCGGGAGCCCTTATCACACATGAGCAGTACTTC.

The genes are TRBV4-1 and TRBJ2-3; D call uncertain. Germline loops: CDR1 MGHRA, CDR2 YSYEKL. The CDR3 contains 12 residues. Trimming took 2 bases from V and 6 from J, leaving 6 bases between them. Here the CDR3 DNA reads TGCGCCAGCAGCCAACTGTCGGATACGCAGTATTTT. Translated: CASSQLSDTQYF.

There are a few counts of this clonotype. This rearrangement joins TRBV11-2 to TRBJ2-7, with 8 bases aligning to TRBD1. CDR1 is SGHAT, CDR2 FQNNGV, per germline. There are 16 residues in the CDR3. Trimming removed 4 bases from V and 7 bases from J; junction bases left unmatched: 15. The CDR3 DNA follows: TGTGCCAGCAGCTCCCCCCAGGGGGCCCCCTCCGGGGAGCAGTACTTC. Translating gives CASSSPQGAPSGEQYF.

The CDR3 bases are TGTGCCAGCAGCAAGGGAGTGTCTAGCGCATCCTACAATGAGCAGTTCTTC. Encoded protein: CASSKGVSSASYNEQFF. This rearrangement joins TRBV21-1 to TRBJ2-1; no check of the table's D call, TRBD2, against the DNA was made. TRBV21-1 is noted as a pseudogene. The CDR3 runs 17 residues.

The chain employs TRBV7-3 and TRBJ2-5; 8 bases fit TRBD2. Germline CDR1 and CDR2: SGHTA and FQGTGA. Trimming removed 4 bases from V and 5 bases from J; junction bases left unmatched: 12. The CDR3 covers 16 residues. The CDR3 region has the DNA TGTGCCAGCAGCTCAGGCGTAGCGGGGTCACGGGAGACCCAGTACTTC. The encoded protein is CASSSGVAGSRETQYF. Supplemented by reference TRBV7-3 and TRBJ2-5, the full variable domain reads GAGVSQTPSNKVTEKGKYVELRCDPISGHTALYWYRQSLGQGPEFLIYFQGTGAADDSGLPNDRFFAVRPEGSVSTLKIQRTERGDSAVYLCASSSGVAGSRETQYFGPGTRLLVL.

The chain is built from TRBV7-3 and TRBJ2-1; TRBD2 matches at 10 bases. This CDR3 has 17 residues. CDR1 and CDR2 (germline): SGHTA, FQGTGA. Trimming at V came to 5 bases and at J to 6 bases, leaving 13 bases not matched to a gene. CDR3 in amino acids: CASSMTRSGRASNEQFF. The CDR3 DNA is TGTGCCAGCAGCATGACACGAAGCGGGAGGGCGAGCAATGAGCAGTTCTTC.

The gene calls are TRBV5-1 and TRBJ2-5; 9 nucleotides line up with TRBD1. The better agreement between TRBJ2-7 and the DNA end casts doubt on the J call. This CDR3 spans 16 amino acids. The germline V gene encodes CDR1 SGHRS and CDR2 YFSETQ. The CDR3 protein is CASSPWTGENLGEQYF. The CDR3 nucleotides read TGCGCCAGCAGCCCCTGGACAGGGGAAAACTTGGGCGAGCAGTACTTC.

V and J are TRBV20-1 and TRBJ2-1, with 9 bases lining up with TRBD1. V lost 3 bases and J lost 4; bases outside the gene matches: 7. Germline V CDR1 and CDR2: DFQATT, SNEGSKA (reference sequence). CDR3 size: 15 residues. The CDR3 DNA follows: TGCAGTGCTAGTTCCGGGACAGGGAGGTACAATGAGCAGTTCTTC. Its protein is CSASSGTGRYNEQFF.

This chain links TRBV20-1 with TRBJ2-1; D is undetermined. This CDR3 contains 17 residues. V lost 0 bases to trimming and J lost 1 base, with 16 bases between them. In germline, CDR1 is DFQATT, CDR2 SNEGSKA (reference sequence). CDR3 sequence reads: CSAREWRQVRSYNEQFF. The CDR3 DNA sequence: TGCAGTGCTAGAGAGTGGAGACAAGTGAGATCCTACAATGAGCAGTTCTTC.

The V call is TRBV20-1, the J call TRBJ2-3, with a possible D match to TRBD1 (6 bases). From germline, CDR1 is DFQATT and CDR2 SNEGSKA (reference sequence). Trimming removed 4 bases at V and 3 bases at J, with 14 bases between. The CDR3 consists of 14 residues. The CDR3 loop is CSANNRVRTDTQYF. In DNA, the CDR3 is TGCAGTGCTAATAACAGGGTCAGGACAGATACGCAGTATTTT.

Comments on this clonotype: Just one base apart from a much larger clone, this may be a read error. This chain connects TRBV5-1 to TRBJ1-2; D might be TRBD1 (5 bases). Germline CDR1 SGHRS, CDR2 YFSETQ. The CDR3 loop spans 16 amino acids. CDR3 sequence reads: CASSLSRGPGNYGHTF. The CDR3 nucleotides read TGCGCCAGCAGCTTGAGCCGGGGCCCTGGGAATTATGGCCACACCTTC.

V and J are TRBV7-2 and TRBJ2-1; 8 bases are a match to TRBD2. CDR1 SGHTA and CDR2 FQGNSA come from the germline V gene. V lost 5 bases to trimming and J lost 1 base; unmatched junction nucleotides: 10. The CDR3 is 17 amino acids. Here the CDR3 reads CASSTIGLADSYNEQFF. The CDR3 coding sequence is TGTGCCAGCAGCACCATCGGACTAGCAGATTCCTACAATGAGCAGTTCTTC.

The gene calls are TRBV5-1 and TRBJ2-3, with no clear D. The CDR3 is 13 amino acids. Germline CDR1 and CDR2: SGHRS and YFSETQ. The germline V and J ends were trimmed by 4 bases and 8 bases, with 14 bases remaining between them. Written as DNA, the CDR3 is TGCGCCAGCAGCCCGGGCCGTCCTGGTACGCAGTATTTT. Translating it yields CASSPGRPGTQYF.